This TCR beta chain was captured in a study of shared clonotypes between healthy human individuals. General study results and limits: Deeper or shallower sequencing was expected to change how clonotypes are shared among donors. In general, naive subsets displayed greater estimated richness than memory subsets did.

Notes on this clone: Its antigen is currently unknown.

Germline values: CDR1 MNHEY, CDR2 SMNVEV (reference sequence). The CDR3 length is 16 residues. Trimming removed 3 bases at V and 4 bases at J, with 15 bases between. Naivety among CD8 cells was defined by CD45RO negativity and positive CCR7 selection, thereby excluding terminally differentiated effector memory CD45RA+ cells. Recent acute infections and vaccinations were absent in the healthy HIV-negative adult donors. A deep-level run was used for the assay. Some clones are missing from TCRdb's copy, which holds only in-frame ones; the method was immunoSEQ multiplex PCR. The sample includes hundreds of thousands of clones, roughly 96% of them seen just once.

This sequence was found in a woman aged 25-40 years in good health. Sequenced input: naive CD8+ T cells sorted from blood. V is TRBV27 and J is TRBJ2-2; D might be TRBD1 (6 bases). Here the CDR3 DNA reads TGTGCCAGCAGTTTTATAGGGGGAAAAGGCACCGGGGAGCTGTTTTTT. This translates into CASSFIGGKGTGELFF.